Each of the 2 T cell receptor beta chains below was sequenced from the same sample in a study of human T cells and chemical hapten exposure. The time point: pre-sensitization, week 0. Noted treatment: therapeutic diphenylcyclopropenone sensitization with weekly scalp DPC. TCRdb re-derived calls from the RACE reads in MiXCR, one entry per CDR3 protein. The sample has tens of thousands of distinct CDR3 sequences; approximately 7.6% are singletons. The sequencing used whole blood, collected in connection with sensitization to the hapten diphenylcyclopropenone (DPC). The receptors derive from a woman in her forties or fifties with alopecia areata. Some clones in this sample may be carry-over from other donors' samples.

The chain carries TRBV11-2 and TRBJ2-6; no definite D call. Trimming stripped 9 bases from V and 3 bases from J, with 12 bases between. CDR1 and CDR2 (germline): SGHAT, FQNNGV. This CDR3 has 14 residues. CDR3: CASTAARGANVLTF. Written as DNA, the CDR3 is TGTGCCAGTACGGCAGCTCGTGGGGCCAACGTCCTGACTTTC.

This clonotype was detected ten times or more. The CDR3 here is CAIAGAPTDTQYF. The CDR3, as DNA: TGTGCCATCGCGGGGGCGCCCACAGATACGCAGTATTTT. This chain links TRBV10-3 with TRBJ2-3; D is possibly TRBD2 (7 bases). This CDR3 region has 13 residues. V was shortened by 8 bases and J by 2 bases, with 11 bases between the two germline ends. CDR1 ENHRY and CDR2 SYGVKD come from the germline V gene.